This T cell receptor beta chain was recorded in a study of blood T cell repertoires in COVID-19 (dated by TCRdb to about 2020). Study-level background: Samples from collaborators originated in the United States, Italy and Spain and spanned both the acute and convalescent phases of COVID-19. The prospective study material was composed of cDNA or gDNA derived from T cells, B-cell-depleted T cells, or PBMCs. Deeply sampled blood TCRbeta repertoires from subjects exposed to, actively infected with, or recovered from COVID-19 were included in the dataset. The repertoires were released in a freely available public database meant as a resource for research on the immune response to SARS-CoV-2. Samples were obtained from the ongoing ImmuneRACE study (first 160 participants) and from about 1,300 subjects provided by 6 global collaborators. The sample metadata nearly always contained a de-identified subject ID, COVID-19 status, age in years and sex. HLA class I and class II types, where available, came from metadata supplied by the sample provider rather than from assay-based typing.

At the junction V is shortened by 4 bases and J by 5 bases; bases outside the gene matches: 7. The germline V gene (reference sequence) provides CDR1 SEHNR and CDR2 FQNEAQ. The CDR3 numbers 15 residues from cysteine through phenylalanine. Only CDR3 DNA remains: 45 bases, in frame from the first base. The immunoSEQ Assay, a bias-controlled multiplex PCR, was used to amplify TCRbeta CDR3 regions from genomic DNA. As for how the authors treated the data: The number of nucleated cells in each sample was estimated from the amplification of reference gene primers within the assay. Sequence reads were collapsed and filtered to measure the absolute abundance of every unique TCRbeta CDR3 rearrangement. Productive Simpson clonality was computed per sample as the square root of Simpson's diversity index over productive rearrangements. As stored in TCRdb, this immuneACCESS dataset retains in-frame rearrangements with V and J assigned. A fraction of the clones does not appear; measured against another copy, unresolved V genes explain less than half of the discrepancy, and the remainder lacks a known reason. Clone size and V and J calls were adopted from that table, with D and trimming inferred from the DNA. The sample table contains roughly 67,000 clones; only one count was recorded for 80% to 85% of them. Of the sample, 8.5% to 10% falls within the top ten clones.

The collaborating institutions used their own protocols to collect whole blood in K2EDTA tubes. For TCRbeta analysis, collaborators shipped samples in one of three forms: frozen whole blood, isolated PBMCs, or DNA extracted from either of those sample types. General study outcomes and caveats: How much clinical and demographic metadata was included differed by source and by participant, and the metadata was provided uncurated.

On this clone: Its antigen specificity is not known. Base qualities are missing; no much larger clone stands one base away.

Specimen: peripheral blood. The sequence links TRBV7-9 to TRBJ2-7, and TRBD1 matches 11 of the central bases. This TCR was recovered from a middle-aged man with active COVID-19. The CDR3 region: CASSSGTGGYNEQYF. The nucleotide sequence reads as follows: TGTGCCAGCAGCTCCGGGACAGGGGGTTACAACGAGCAGTACTTC.